A selection of T cell receptor beta chains follows, all from one sample in a study of breast tumors, draining lymph nodes, adjacent tissues. TCRdb processed the multiplex PCR reads anew with MiXCR; each CDR3 protein has one entry. The repertoire holds approximately 230,000 distinct CDR3 sequences, with under 40% as singletons. Sequenced: axillary lymph node tissue. These receptors originate from a female donor with breast cancer. Some clones in this sample may be carry-over from other donors' samples. Each CDR3 is given with its conserved first and last residue. The D gene is left open where the match is weak. Size is stated for part of the rows, as once, few or many counts, or as a class when the clone is expanded.

V gene: TRBV24-1; clone size: many; D gene: TRBD2; J gene: TRBJ2-1; CDR3 protein: CATSGSTSGSLRNEQFF; CDR3 DNA: TGTGCCACCAGTGGTTCCACTAGCGGGAGTCTGAGGAATGAGCAGTTCTTC
V gene: TRBV24-1; clone size: many; D gene: NA; J gene: TRBJ2-7; CDR3 protein: CATSERRGGLGYEQYF; CDR3 DNA: TGTGCCACCAGTGAGCGGCGAGGAGGTCTTGGGTACGAGCAGTACTTC
V gene: TRBV6-5; clone size: once; D gene: NA; J gene: TRBJ1-2; CDR3 protein: CATGGIAGGFYGYTF; CDR3 DNA: TGTGCCACGGGGGGCATAGCGGGGGGCTTCTATGGCTACACCTTC
V gene: TRBV7-3; clone size: NA; D gene: TRBD2; J gene: TRBJ2-1; CDR3 protein: CASSLLGLAGSLEQFF; CDR3 DNA: TGTGCCAGCAGCTTATTGGGACTAGCGGGAAGTCTTGAGCAGTTCTTC
V gene: TRBV20-1; clone size: NA; D gene: TRBD2; J gene: TRBJ2-3; CDR3 protein: CSAELAGPTDTQYF; CDR3 DNA: TGCAGTGCTGAACTAGCGGGGCCGACAGATACGCAGTATTTT
V gene: TRBV4-2; clone size: many; D gene: NA; J gene: TRBJ1-5; CDR3 protein: CASSQAPGPVNGNQPQHF; CDR3 DNA: TGTGCCAGCAGCCAAGCCCCGGGACCTGTAAACGGCAATCAGCCCCAGCATTTT
V gene: TRBV4-2; clone size: once; D gene: NA; J gene: TRBJ1-6; CDR3 protein: CASSQDTIGALHF; CDR3 DNA: TGTGCCAGCAGCCAGGACACCATTGGAGCCCTCCACTTT
V gene: TRBV18; clone size: NA; D gene: NA; J gene: TRBJ1-2; CDR3 protein: CASSPATGRDYGYTF; CDR3 DNA: TGTGCCAGCTCACCCGCTACGGGACGGGACTATGGCTACACCTTC
V gene: TRBV11-3; clone size: many; D gene: NA; J gene: TRBJ2-3; CDR3 protein: CASSLGGGLLTDTQYF; CDR3 DNA: TGTGCCAGCAGCTTAGGTGGGGGGCTCCTCACAGATACGCAGTATTTT
V gene: TRBV7-2; clone size: few; D gene: TRBD2; J gene: TRBJ2-1; CDR3 protein: CASSLAPPAGGQGQQFF; CDR3 DNA: TGTGCCAGCAGCTTAGCGCCGCCAGCGGGGGGGCAGGGTCAGCAGTTCTTC
V gene: TRBV6-1; clone size: NA; D gene: TRBD2; J gene: TRBJ2-1; CDR3 protein: CASRGGLAGGRTYNEQFF; CDR3 DNA: TGTGCCAGCAGGGGAGGGCTAGCGGGAGGGAGAACCTACAATGAGCAGTTCTTC
V gene: TRBV4-3; clone size: many; D gene: TRBD2; J gene: TRBJ2-3; CDR3 protein: CASSDLSGGGTYTQYF; CDR3 DNA: TGCGCCAGCAGCGACCTTAGCGGGGGGGGCACATATACGCAGTATTTT
V gene: TRBV20-1; clone size: many; D gene: NA; J gene: TRBJ2-7; CDR3 protein: CSAREDAYEQYF; CDR3 DNA: TGCAGTGCTAGAGAGGATGCCTACGAGCAGTACTTC